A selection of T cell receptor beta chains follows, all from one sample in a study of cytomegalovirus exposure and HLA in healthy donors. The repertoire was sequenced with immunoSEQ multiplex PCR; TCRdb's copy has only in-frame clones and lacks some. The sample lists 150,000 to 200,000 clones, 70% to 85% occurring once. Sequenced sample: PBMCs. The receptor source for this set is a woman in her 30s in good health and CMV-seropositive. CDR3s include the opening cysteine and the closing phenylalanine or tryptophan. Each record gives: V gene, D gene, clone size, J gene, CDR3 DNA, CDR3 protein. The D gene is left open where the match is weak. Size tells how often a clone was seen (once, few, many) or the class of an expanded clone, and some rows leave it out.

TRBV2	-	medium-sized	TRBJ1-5	TGTGCCAGCAGTGAAGCGAGTGGCGGTCAGCCCCAGCATTTT	CASSEASGGQPQHF
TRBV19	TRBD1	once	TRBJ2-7	TGTGCCAGTAGCGTGGGACAGGCCCCCTCCGACGAGCAGTACTTC	CASSVGQAPSDEQYF
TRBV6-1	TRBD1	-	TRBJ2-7	TGTGCCACTCGGATCATGGGACAGGGTTACGAGCAGTACTTC	CATRIMGQGYEQYF
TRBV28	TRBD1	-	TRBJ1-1	TGTGCCAGCAGTTTTCCGGCAGGGGGCGGCACTGAAGCTTTCTTT	CASSFPAGGGTEAFF
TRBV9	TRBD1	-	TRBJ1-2	TGTGCCAGCAGCCCCGGGACAGCTAACTATGGCTACACCTTC	CASSPGTANYGYTF
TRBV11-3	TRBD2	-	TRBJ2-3	TGTGCCAGCAGCTTTAGCGGGAGTACAACAGATACGCAGTATTTT	CASSFSGSTTDTQYF
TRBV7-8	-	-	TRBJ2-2	TGTGCCAGCAGCTTAATCCGGGGAGCGAACACCGGGGAGCTGTTTTTT	CASSLIRGANTGELFF
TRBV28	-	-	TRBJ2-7	TGTGCCAGCAGTTTAGTGGATGGGCCGGGGGAGCAGTACTTC	CASSLVDGPGEQYF
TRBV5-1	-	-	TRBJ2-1	TGCGCCAGCAGCTTGGCCTATAGTAACAATGAGCAGTTCTTC	CASSLAYSNNEQFF
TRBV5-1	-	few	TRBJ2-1	TGCGCCAGCAGCCCGGAGTCCTACAATGAGCAGTTCTTC	CASSPESYNEQFF
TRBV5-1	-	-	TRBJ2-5	TGCGCCAGCAGCTCAGGACTCGCCCAAGAGACCCAGTACTTC	CASSSGLAQETQYF
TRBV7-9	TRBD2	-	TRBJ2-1	TGTGCCAGCAGCTTAGTCGGACTAGCGGGAGCCGGTGAGCAGTTCTTC	CASSLVGLAGAGEQFF
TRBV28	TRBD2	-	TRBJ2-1	TGTGCCAGCAGTTTTAGCGGGAGGCCCTCCTACAATGAGCAGTTCTTC	CASSFSGRPSYNEQFF
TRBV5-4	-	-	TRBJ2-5	TGTGCCAGCAGCTTGTCGATGGGCAGAGAAGAGACCCAGTACTTC	CASSLSMGREETQYF
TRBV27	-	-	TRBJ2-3	TGTGCCAGCAGGCGGTCACTAGCCGATACGCAGTATTTT	CASRRSLADTQYF
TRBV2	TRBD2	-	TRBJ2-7	TGTGCCAGCAGTCCTAGCGGAGCCCCTACCTACGAGCAGTACTTC	CASSPSGAPTYEQYF
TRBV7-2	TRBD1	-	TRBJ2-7	TGTGCCAGCAGCTTCCGGGACAGCTACGAGCAGTACTTC	CASSFRDSYEQYF
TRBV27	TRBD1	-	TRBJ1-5	TGTGCCAGCAGGACGGCGCGTCCCAGGGGACAGGGGGATCAGCCCCAGCATTTT	CASRTARPRGQGDQPQHF
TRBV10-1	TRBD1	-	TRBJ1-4	TGCGCCAGCAGTGTGGACAGGGACTCTGAAAAACTGTTTTTT	CASSVDRDSEKLFF
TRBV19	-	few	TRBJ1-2	TGTGCCAGTTGCCCTATCGGGGGGGGCTACACCTTC	CASCPIGGGYTF
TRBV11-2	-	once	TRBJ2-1	TGTGCCAGCAGCTTAGATGTCCCTGAAGGGGACAATGAGCAGTTCTTC	CASSLDVPEGDNEQFF
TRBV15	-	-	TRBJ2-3	TGTGCCACCAGCCTAAATCAGGAAGATACGCAGTATTTT	CATSLNQEDTQYF
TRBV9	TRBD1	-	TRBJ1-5	TGTGCCAGCAGCCCTGGGACAGGGGTACAGCCCCAGCATTTT	CASSPGTGVQPQHF
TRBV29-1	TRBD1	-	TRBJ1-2	TGCAGCGTTGGTACCGGGACAGGGGGAGTAGATGGCTACACCTTC	CSVGTGTGGVDGYTF
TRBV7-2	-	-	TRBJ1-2	TGTGCCAGCAGCTCAGAACCGAGACTTGGCTACACCTTC	CASSSEPRLGYTF
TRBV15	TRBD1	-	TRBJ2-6	TGTGCCACCAGCAGGACAGGGTTCGAGAGCTCTGGGGCCAACGTCCTGACTTTC	CATSRTGFESSGANVLTF
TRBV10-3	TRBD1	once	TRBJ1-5	TGTGCCACCGCAGGGACAGGGAGAGATCAGCCCCAGCATTTT	CATAGTGRDQPQHF